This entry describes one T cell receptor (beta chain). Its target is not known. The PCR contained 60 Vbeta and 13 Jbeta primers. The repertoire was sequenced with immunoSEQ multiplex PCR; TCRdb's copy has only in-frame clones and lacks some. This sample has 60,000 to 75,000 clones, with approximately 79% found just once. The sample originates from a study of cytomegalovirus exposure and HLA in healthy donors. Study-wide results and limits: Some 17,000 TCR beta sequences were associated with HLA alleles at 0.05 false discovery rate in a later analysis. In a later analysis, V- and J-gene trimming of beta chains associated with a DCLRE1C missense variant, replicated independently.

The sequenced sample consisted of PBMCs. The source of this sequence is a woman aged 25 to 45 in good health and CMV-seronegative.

Here the CDR3 DNA reads TGTGCCAGCAGTACCACCGGGACACCAGTATATGGCTACACCTTC. Amino acids: CASSTTGTPVYGYTF. V gene TRBV6-5 combines with J gene TRBJ1-2; D may be TRBD1 (6 bases). V was trimmed by 5 bases and J by 5 bases, leaving 18 bases between them. The CDR3 consists of 15 residues. CDR1 and CDR2 from the germline V gene are MNHEY and SVGAGI.